This record concerns one TCR beta chain sequence. This entry belongs to a study of blood T cell repertoires in COVID-19. Study details: The United States, Italy and Spain were the sources of the acute and convalescent COVID-19 samples. T cells, B-cell-depleted T cells, or PBMCs supplied cDNA or gDNA.

CDR1 SGHNT and CDR2 YYREEE come from the germline V gene (reference sequence). J gave up 3 bases and V 0 bases, and 3 bases lay outside the gene matches. The CDR3 consists of 14 residues. In the authors' workflow: Amplification of reference gene primers provided the estimated nucleated cell counts. TCRdb's copy holds only in-frame clones and misses some; the assay was immunoSEQ multiplex PCR. That table supplies the V and J calls and clone size; D and trimming were determined from the DNA. The repertoire holds around 200,000 clones, around 87% seen once, with roughly 0.9% in the top ten. The V and J genes are TRBV5-4 and TRBJ2-7; 7 nucleotides match TRBD1. This TCR was sampled from a woman younger than 30 who had recovered from COVID-19. Sequences were obtained from peripheral blood. The CDR3 sequence is CASSLAGGNYEQYF. CDR3 nucleotides: TGTGCCAGCAGCTTGGCAGGGGGTAACTACGAGCAGTACTTC.